Below, 3 T cell receptor beta chains from the same sample are listed, as sequenced in a study of blood T cell repertoires in COVID-19. The table came from immunoSEQ multiplex PCR; TCRdb's copy has only in-frame clones and leaves some out. The repertoire holds fewer than 300,000 clones, with more than 65% as singletons. The sample was peripheral blood. The receptors derive from a young woman with acute or convalescent COVID-19.

This clone was detected many times. The same CDR3 can be traced to other DNA sequences in this sample. V and J are TRBV14 and TRBJ1-1, with D perhaps TRBD1 (6 bases). Germline CDR1 and CDR2: SGHDN and FVKESK. The CDR3 runs to 13 residues. Trimming left V 3 bases short and J 5 bases short, with 10 bases between. As DNA, the CDR3 is TGTGCCAGCAGCCAGCAGGGGTGGACTGAAGCTTTCTTT. Protein sequence: CASSQQGWTEAFF. The complete variable domain, with remaining parts taken from reference TRBV14 and TRBJ1-1, reads EAGVTQFPSHSVIEKGQTVTLRCDPISGHDNLYWYRRVMGKEIKFLLHFVKESKQDESGMPNNRFLAERTGGTYSTLKVQPAELEDSGVYFCASSQQGWTEAFFGQGTRLTVV.

The chain is built from TRBV19 and TRBJ1-5, with unresolved D. The CDR3 is 14 amino acids. Germline V gene lookup returns CDR1 LNHDA and CDR2 SQIVND (reference sequence). V was shortened by 2 bases and J by 7 bases, with 12 bases between the two germline ends. CDR3 in amino acids: CASSISGPRQPQHF. The CDR3, as DNA: TGTGCCAGTAGTATAAGTGGGCCCCGGCAGCCCCAGCATTTT. The full variable domain, completed using reference TRBV19 and TRBJ1-5, is DGGITQSPKYLFRKEGQNVTLSCEQNLNHDAMYWYRQDPGQGLRLIYYSQIVNDFQKGDIAEGYSVSREKKESFPLTVTSAQKNPTAFYLCASSISGPRQPQHFGDGTRLSIL.

The V call is TRBV18, the J call TRBJ1-1; D call uncertain. The CDR3 has 11 amino acids. Germline loops: CDR1 KGHSH, CDR2 LQKENI. The V and J ends lost 2 bases and 11 bases respectively, with 9 bases between them. The CDR3 DNA reads TGTGCCAGCTCACCATCGGTCGGGGCTTTCTTT. It yields the protein CASSPSVGAFF.